This T cell receptor beta chain was profiled in a study of cytomegalovirus exposure and HLA in healthy donors. The study, taken as a whole, reports: Apparent HLA restriction characterized most CMV-associated TCR beta chains in a later analysis.

Primers: 60 Vbeta forward and 13 Jbeta reverse. Clones were read by immunoSEQ multiplex PCR, and TCRdb kept only the in-frame ones, dropping some. The table includes over 90,000 clones, over 65% detected once. This clone was seen more than once but under ten times. Its antigen is unknown. Germline V lookup: CDR1 SQVTM, CDR2 ANQGSEA. The V gene lost 7 bases and the J gene lost 7 bases, with 25 bases spanning the gap. This CDR3 contains 16 residues. Sequencing input: PBMCs. This chain joins TRBV29-1 and TRBJ2-2; perhaps TRBD2 as D (7 bases). The sequence derives from a man between 40 and 49 years old in good health and CMV-seronegative. The CDR3 bases are TGCAGCGCTGCAACCGGAGGGGGGGCCGAGAACGGGGAGCTGTTTTTT. It encodes CSAATGGGAENGELFF.